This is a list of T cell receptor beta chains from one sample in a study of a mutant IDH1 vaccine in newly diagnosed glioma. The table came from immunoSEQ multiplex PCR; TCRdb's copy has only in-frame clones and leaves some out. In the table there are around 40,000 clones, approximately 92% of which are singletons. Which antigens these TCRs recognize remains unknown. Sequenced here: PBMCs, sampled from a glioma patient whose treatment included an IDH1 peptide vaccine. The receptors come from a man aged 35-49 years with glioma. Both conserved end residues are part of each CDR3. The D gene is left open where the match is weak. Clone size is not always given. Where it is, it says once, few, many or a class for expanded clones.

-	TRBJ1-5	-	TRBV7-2	TGTGCCAGTGGGACCTACAATCAGCCCCAGCATTTT	CASGTYNQPQHF
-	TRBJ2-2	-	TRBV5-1	TGCGCCAGCAGCTTGGACTCTTTGAGGGGGGAGCTGTTTTTT	CASSLDSLRGELFF
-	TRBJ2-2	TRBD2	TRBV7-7	TGTGCTAGCAGCCCCGGGGGGGCAAACACCGGGGAGCTGTTTTTT	CASSPGGANTGELFF
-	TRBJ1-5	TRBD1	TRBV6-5	TGTGCCAGCAGTAGTACAGGGGGTAGGGATCAGCCCCAGCATTTT	CASSSTGGRDQPQHF
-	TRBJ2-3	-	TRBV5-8	TGTGCCAGCAGCAGGGCTAAAGTTGGGTCTACGCAGTATTTT	CASSRAKVGSTQYF
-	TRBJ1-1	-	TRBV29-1	TGCAGCGTTGAGAGGGTTTTTGACACTGAAGCTTTCTTT	CSVERVFDTEAFF
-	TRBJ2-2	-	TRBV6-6	TGTGCCAGCAGTCAGATATCGACCGGGGAGCTGTTTTTT	CASSQISTGELFF
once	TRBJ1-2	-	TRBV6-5	TGTGCCAGCAGTTACACAGGGAACTATGGCTACACCTTC	CASSYTGNYGYTF
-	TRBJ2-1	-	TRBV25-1	TGTGCCAGCAGTGATTCCGGAACGGGAGTCTACAATGAGCAGTTCTTC	CASSDSGTGVYNEQFF
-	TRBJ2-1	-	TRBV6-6	TGTGCCAGCATGAGGGGGACTGGAGGCGATGAGCAGTTCTTC	CASMRGTGGDEQFF
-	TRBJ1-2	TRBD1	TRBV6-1	TGTGCCAGCAGTGAGGACAGGGACCGGGCTGGCTACACCTTC	CASSEDRDRAGYTF
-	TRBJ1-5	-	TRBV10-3	TGTGCCACGACCGGGACCCCCCGAGGGAATCAGCCCCAGCATTTT	CATTGTPRGNQPQHF
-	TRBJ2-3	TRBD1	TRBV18	TGTGCCAGCTCTCTGGGACAGGGCAGCACAGATACGCAGTATTTT	CASSLGQGSTDTQYF
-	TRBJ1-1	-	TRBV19	TGTGCCAGTAGTATAGCTGGGGTTCCCACTGAAGCTTTCTTT	CASSIAGVPTEAFF
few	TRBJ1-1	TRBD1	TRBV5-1	TGCGCCAGCAGCTTGGCAGGGGGGTTCACTGAAGCTTTCTTT	CASSLAGGFTEAFF
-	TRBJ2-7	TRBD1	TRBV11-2	TGTGCCAGCAGCCAGGACAGGGGAGGACGCGAGCAGTACTTC	CASSQDRGGREQYF
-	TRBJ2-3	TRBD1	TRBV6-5	TGTGCCAGCAGTTACATAGGGGGCAAGGATACGCAGTATTTT	CASSYIGGKDTQYF
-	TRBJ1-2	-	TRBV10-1	TGCGCCAGCAGTGACGCAGGGAACTATGGCTACACCTTC	CASSDAGNYGYTF
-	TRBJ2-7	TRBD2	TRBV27	TGTGCCAGCAGTTCCTCCGGGACTAGCGGGAGGCAGTACTTC	CASSSSGTSGRQYF
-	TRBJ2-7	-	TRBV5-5	TGTGCCAGCAGCTCTACCACAGGGAAGGGCTACGAGCAGTACTTC	CASSSTTGKGYEQYF
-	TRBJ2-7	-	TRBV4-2	TGTGCCAGCAGCCAAGATCTTGGCGGTGCCTACGAGCAGTACTTC	CASSQDLGGAYEQYF
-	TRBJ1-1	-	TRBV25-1	TGTGCCAGCAGTGTTACTAGAGGCACTGAAGCTTTCTTT	CASSVTRGTEAFF
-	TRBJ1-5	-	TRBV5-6	TGTGCCAGCAGCACTAGTGGGCAGCCCCAGCATTTT	CASSTSGQPQHF
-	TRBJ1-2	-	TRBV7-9	TGTGCCAGCAGCTCACGGAAGGACTATGGCTACACCTTC	CASSSRKDYGYTF
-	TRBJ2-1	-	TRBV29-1	TGCAGCGTTGCTAGGGTTTCCAATGAGCAGTTCTTC	CSVARVSNEQFF
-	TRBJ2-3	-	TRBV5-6	TGTGCCAGCAGCTGGGCGGAGGAAGCAGATACGCAGTATTTT	CASSWAEEADTQYF
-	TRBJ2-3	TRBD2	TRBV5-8	TGTGCCAGCAGCTTGGAGGGGACTAGCGGTACAGATACGCAGTATTTT	CASSLEGTSGTDTQYF
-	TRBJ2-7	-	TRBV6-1	TGTGCCAGCAGCCCCCGACGGGGGCAGGGTGCCGAGCAGTACTTC	CASSPRRGQGAEQYF
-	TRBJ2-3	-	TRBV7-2	TGTGCCAGCAGCGTTGGGGGGTACACAGATACGCAGTATTTT	CASSVGGYTDTQYF
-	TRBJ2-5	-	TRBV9	TGTGCCAGCAGCCCACGACATGGTAGCCAAGAGACCCAGTACTTC	CASSPRHGSQETQYF
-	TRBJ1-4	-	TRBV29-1	TGCAGCGTTAGGTCCGGCAACGAAAAACTGTTTTTT	CSVRSGNEKLFF
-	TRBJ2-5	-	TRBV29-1	TGCAGCGTTGAAGATGGGGGCCAAGAGACCCAGTACTTC	CSVEDGGQETQYF
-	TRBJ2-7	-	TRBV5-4	TGTGCCAGCAGCTTGAAGGGGGGACCGAGTTACGAGCAGTACTTC	CASSLKGGPSYEQYF
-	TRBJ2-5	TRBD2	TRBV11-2	TGTGCCAGCAGCTTAGCGGGGACTAGGATGGGCCAGTACTTC	CASSLAGTRMGQYF
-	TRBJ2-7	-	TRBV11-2	TGTGCCAGCAGCTTAGTCGACAGGAGCTCCTACGAGCAGTACTTC	CASSLVDRSSYEQYF
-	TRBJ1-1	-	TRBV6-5	TGTGCCAGCACCCGAGGACAGAACACTGAAGCTTTCTTT	CASTRGQNTEAFF
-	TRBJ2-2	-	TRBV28	TGTGCCAGCAGAGCAGCGAACACCGGGGAGCTGTTTTTT	CASRAANTGELFF
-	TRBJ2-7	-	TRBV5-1	TGCGCCAGCAGCTCAGCGGCTACCTACGAGCAGTACTTC	CASSSAATYEQYF
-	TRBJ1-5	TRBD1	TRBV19	TGTGCCAGTACTAAGGCAGGAGGACAGGTAGAGGGATCGCATTTT	CASTKAGGQVEGSHF
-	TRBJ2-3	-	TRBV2	TGTGCCAGCAGCCAAGTATCAGCAGATACGCAGTATTTT	CASSQVSADTQYF
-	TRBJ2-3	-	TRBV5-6	TGTGCCAGCAGCTTAATCAGGGTGGATACGCAGTATTTT	CASSLIRVDTQYF
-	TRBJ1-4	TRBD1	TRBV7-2	TGTGCCAGCAGCCAACAGGGGGCACGGGAAAAACTGTTTTTT	CASSQQGAREKLFF
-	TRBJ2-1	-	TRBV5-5	TGTGCCAGCAGCTTAGACTGGGGTAATGGCAATGAGCAGTTCTTC	CASSLDWGNGNEQFF
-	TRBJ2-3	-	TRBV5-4	TGTGCCAGCAGCTTCAGCAGCGCGTACACAGATACGCAGTATTTT	CASSFSSAYTDTQYF
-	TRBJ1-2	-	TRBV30	TGTGCCTGGAGCAGGGAAGAAAATAACTATGGCTACACCTTC	CAWSREENNYGYTF
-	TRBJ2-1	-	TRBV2	TGTGCCAGCAGCTCCACTGGGAGCTCCTACAATGAGCAGTTCTTC	CASSSTGSSYNEQFF
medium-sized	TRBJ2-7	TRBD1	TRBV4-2	TGTGCCAGCAGCCAAGATTTTGGGACAGGCTCCTACGAGCAGTACTTC	CASSQDFGTGSYEQYF
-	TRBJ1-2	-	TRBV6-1	TGTGCCAGCAGTGAAGGAGAGCTTGGCTACACCTTC	CASSEGELGYTF
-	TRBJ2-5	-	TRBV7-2	TGTGCCAGCAGCTCACGAGGTCACCAAGAGACCCAGTACTTC	CASSSRGHQETQYF
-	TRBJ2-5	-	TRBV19	TGTGCCAGTAGTCCCCAAGACGGACAGAAAGAGACCCAGTACTTC	CASSPQDGQKETQYF
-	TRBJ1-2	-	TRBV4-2	TGTGCCAGCAGCCAAGTGGAGGGGTTTGGACCTAACTATGGCTACACCTTC	CASSQVEGFGPNYGYTF
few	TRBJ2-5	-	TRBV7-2	TGTGCCAGCAGCTCCTACGGGCCTCAGGCCAATAGGGAGACCCAGTACTTC	CASSSYGPQANRETQYF
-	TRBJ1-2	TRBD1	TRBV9	TGTGCCAGCAGCGTCGGGACAGGGGTTCGGGGCTACACCTTC	CASSVGTGVRGYTF
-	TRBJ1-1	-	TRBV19	TGTGCCAGTAGTATCACTATCCTGGCAGGGCCGAACACTGAAGCTTTCTTT	CASSITILAGPNTEAFF
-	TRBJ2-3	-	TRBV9	TGTGCCAGCAGCCCTGGGACTAGCACAGATACGCAGTATTTT	CASSPGTSTDTQYF